This T cell receptor beta chain was captured in a study of CD4 T cells in relation to SARS-CoV-2 and coronaviruses. Study information: PBMCs were cultured with antigen for roughly 9 days before TCR beta sequencing. Study-level results: About 65% of donors had memory CD4+ clonotypes crossrecognizing SARS-CoV-2 and common cold coronavirus spike.

To note about this clone: Its target is not known.

Before the COVID-19 pandemic, during about 2010-2018, CD4+ T cells were taken from unexposed donors. The cells were cultured for about 10 days before CD4+ T cells were isolated. Testing used SARS-CoV-2 S/N and four cold-coronavirus spikes on unexposed-donor CD4+ T cells, cells permitting. Profiling relied on immunoSEQ multiplex PCR, and the TCRdb table lists in-frame clones only, not all of them. Among some 26,000 clones, around 70% were seen once, and the ten largest hold roughly 18%. CDR1 and CDR2 from the germline V gene are SGHRS and YFSETQ. The CDR3 extends over 13 amino acids. J was trimmed by 10 bases and V by 0 bases; bases with no gene match: 2.

Sample: CD4+ T cells from PBMCs, cultured in vitro. J is TRBJ1-4 and V is TRBV5-1; 8 bases are a match to TRBD1. The TCR comes from a human donor in good health. CDR3 amino acids: CASSLGDRGKLFF. The CDR3 coding sequence is TGCGCCAGCAGCTTGGGTGACAGGGGAAAACTGTTTTTT. Full variable domain (outside the CDR3, taken from reference TRBV5-1 and TRBJ1-4): KAGVTQTPRYLIKTRGQQVTLSCSPISGHRSVSWYQQTPGQGLQFLFEYFSETQRNKGNFPGRFSGRQFSNSRSEMNVSTLELGDSALYLCASSLGDRGKLFFGSGTQLSVL.